This is a list of T cell receptor beta chains from one sample in a study of cytomegalovirus exposure and HLA in healthy donors. Clones were read by immunoSEQ multiplex PCR, and TCRdb kept only the in-frame ones, dropping some. This table has more than 50,000 clones, around two thirds appearing once. Sequencing input: PBMCs. The receptors derive from an older woman in good health and CMV-seropositive. Each CDR3 is given with its conserved first and last residue. A D gene is named only where the DNA matches it firmly. A clone size is listed for some rows: how often the clone was seen (once, few, many), or a class if it is expanded.

D,V,J,size,CDR3,DNA
TRBD2,TRBV19,TRBJ2-5,few,CASSIYSGEETQYF,TGTGCCAGTAGTATCTACAGCGGGGAAGAGACCCAGTACTTC
TRBD1,TRBV18,TRBJ1-1,-,CASSPERQGGTEAFF,TGTGCCAGCTCACCAGAACGACAGGGAGGCACTGAAGCTTTCTTT
-,TRBV11-2,TRBJ2-3,-,CASSLEWPSMSTDTQYF,TGTGCCAGCAGCTTAGAATGGCCTAGCATGAGCACAGATACGCAGTATTTT
TRBD1,TRBV6-6,TRBJ1-1,few,CASSLAGQGAEAFF,TGTGCCAGCAGTCTCGCGGGCCAGGGGGCTGAAGCTTTCTTT
-,TRBV6-6,TRBJ1-5,-,CASSYKGQTNQPQHF,TGTGCCAGCAGTTACAAAGGACAGACCAATCAGCCCCAGCATTTT
-,TRBV10-3,TRBJ1-5,-,CAISIEGGRGQPQHF,TGTGCCATCTCGATCGAGGGGGGGCGCGGTCAGCCCCAGCATTTT
-,TRBV27,TRBJ1-1,-,CASSQQGSEAFF,TGTGCCAGCAGTCAGCAGGGCTCTGAAGCTTTCTTT
TRBD1,TRBV7-9,TRBJ1-2,-,CASSAQTGAYGYTF,TGTGCCAGCAGCGCCCAGACAGGGGCCTATGGCTACACCTTC
-,TRBV7-9,TRBJ2-5,-,CASSPDSAGWETQYF,TGTGCCAGCAGCCCAGATTCGGCGGGCTGGGAGACCCAGTACTTC
-,TRBV10-3,TRBJ2-2,-,CAISPPWRDAMRNTGELFF,TGTGCCATCAGCCCCCCCTGGAGGGACGCGATGAGGAACACCGGGGAGCTGTTTTTT
-,TRBV15,TRBJ1-6,-,CATSRARNSPLHF,TGTGCCACCAGCAGAGCCCGTAATTCACCCCTCCACTTT
TRBD1,TRBV6-5,TRBJ1-2,-,CASREGQRYGYTF,TGTGCCAGCAGAGAGGGACAGAGATATGGCTACACCTTC
TRBD2,TRBV28,TRBJ2-7,-,CASSYRGLAGTYEQYF,TGTGCCAGCAGTTACCGGGGGCTAGCGGGAACCTACGAGCAGTACTTC
TRBD1,TRBV29-1,TRBJ2-3,once,CSVGTGVGTDTQYF,TGCAGCGTTGGGACAGGGGTCGGAACAGATACGCAGTATTTT
TRBD1,TRBV7-6,TRBJ2-5,-,CASSIYGQGAGETQYF,TGTGCCAGCAGCATATACGGACAGGGGGCCGGGGAGACCCAGTACTTC
-,TRBV2,TRBJ1-6,-,CASTLRRAENNSPLHF,TGTGCCAGCACCTTAAGGAGGGCTGAAAATAATTCACCCCTCCACTTT